This T cell receptor beta chain was obtained from a study of blood T cells in healthy people across ages. Study-wide findings and caveats: While age rose, TCR beta diversity per million T cells dropped in a roughly linear way.

About this clonotype: The antigen is not known. One base away lies a much larger clone, so this may be a sequencing read error.

The second PCR ran 7 to 11 cycles with a sample-barcoded 5' primer and J-beta primers. A template-switch adaptor containing 12 random nucleotides labeled each cDNA molecule. MiXCR was run by TCRdb on the 5' RACE reads, yielding one entry per CDR3 protein. The table includes hundreds of thousands of distinct CDR3 sequences, around 31% detected once. The CDR3 contains 14 residues. Germline V lookup: CDR1 SNHLY, CDR2 FYNNEI. Trimming at V came to 7 bases and at J to 4 bases, leaving 9 bases not matched to a gene. The chain recombines TRBV2 with TRBJ1-2, with 7 bases that match TRBD1. This receptor was taken from a woman of 80 years or more in good health. Sequences were obtained from blood. CDR3 amino acids: CASNPGQTRYGYTF. The CDR3 DNA follows: TGTGCCAGCAACCCGGGACAGACACGCTATGGCTACACCTTC.